This section outlines one T cell receptor (beta chain) sequence together with its context. The antigen is not known. cDNA prepared by RNA extraction and subsequent reverse transcription served as the template for sequencing. The repertoire was sequenced with immunoSEQ multiplex PCR; TCRdb's copy has only in-frame clones and lacks some. The sample holds more than 90,000 clones, 58% seen once. Treatment reported: oral pan-JAK inhibitor, 5-10 mg twice daily. The CDR3 is 13 amino acids. The germline V gene has CDR1 SGHRS and CDR2 YFSETQ. Losses at the gene ends were 7 bases for V and 4 bases for J; bases not matched to a gene: 7. These data originate in a study of CD8+ T cells in alopecia areata. Overall study results and limits: With patients, TCR sharing proved less clear than in mice, a difference possibly related to HLA.

This TCR derives from a human donor with alopecia areata. The input for sequencing was CD8+ T cells sorted from blood, taken at week 4, from a patient treated with tofacitinib. The rearrangement joins TRBV5-1 to TRBJ2-7; 8 bases map to TRBD1. The CDR3, as DNA: TGCGCCAGCGGACAGGGCAAGGGTTACGAGCAGTACTTC. It encodes CASGQGKGYEQYF.